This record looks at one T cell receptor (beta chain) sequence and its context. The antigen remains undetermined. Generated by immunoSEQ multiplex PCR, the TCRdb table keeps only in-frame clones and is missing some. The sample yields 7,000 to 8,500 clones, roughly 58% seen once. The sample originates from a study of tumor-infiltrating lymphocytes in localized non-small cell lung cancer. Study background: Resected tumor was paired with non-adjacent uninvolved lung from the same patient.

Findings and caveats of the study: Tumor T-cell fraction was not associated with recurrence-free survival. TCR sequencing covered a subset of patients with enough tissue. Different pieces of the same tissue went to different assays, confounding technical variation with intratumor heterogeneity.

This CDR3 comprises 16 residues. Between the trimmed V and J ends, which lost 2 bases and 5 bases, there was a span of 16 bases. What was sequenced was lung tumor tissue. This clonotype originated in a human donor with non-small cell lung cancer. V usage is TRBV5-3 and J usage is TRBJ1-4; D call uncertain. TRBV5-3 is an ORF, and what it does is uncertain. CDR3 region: CARSFPVLGENEKLFF. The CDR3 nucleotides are TGTGCCAGAAGCTTTCCCGTGCTTGGAGAAAATGAAAAACTGTTTTTT.